Sequencing of this TCR beta chain was carried out in a study of T cell clonality in common variable immunodeficiency. Findings and limits, study-wide: Links between repertoire features and CVID complications were heterogeneity-limited. Reportedly, TCR beta sequences from common variable immunodeficiency showed fewer deletions and N-nucleotide insertions. Authors noted CVID clonality's cause needs subpopulation repertoire sequencing. Fewer TCRbeta clones were shared among CVID subjects than controls.

V lost 6 bases and J lost 5, with 13 bases in between. Germline V gives CDR1 MNHEY, CDR2 SVGEGT. This CDR3 is built from 13 residues. This clone was recorded at least ten times. Its antigen is undetermined. Coverage ceases 3 residues before the CDR3 finishes, and the germline J gene fills in the end. Sequencing used immunoSEQ multiplex PCR; TCRdb keeps in-frame clones, though not all of them. The specimen has around 42,000 clones, none found just once. The chain couples TRBV6-2 or TRBV6-3 to TRBJ1-1; D might be TRBD1 (6 bases). The sequencing sample was made of peripheral blood mononuclear cells. The receptor's source is a person between 18 and 70 years old in good health. CDR3 residues: CASRETGYTEAFF. Partial CDR3 DNA: TGTGCCAGCAGGGAGACAGGCTATACTGAA.